This note documents a single TCR beta chain sequence. This sample stems from a study of blood T cell repertoires in COVID-19. Study summary: Material from acute and convalescent COVID-19 was sourced from the United States, Italy and Spain. From T cells, B-cell-depleted T cells, or PBMCs came the material, which was cDNA or gDNA.

The CDR3 sequence is 14 residues long. With V trimmed by 1 base and J by 8 bases, 7 bases remained unmatched. The germline V gene encodes CDR1 SEHNR and CDR2 FQNEAQ (reference sequence). Only in-frame clones appear in the TCRdb table, and some are missing; sequencing was by immunoSEQ multiplex PCR. The sample records 130,000 to 150,000 clones, about nine tenths being singletons. This chain connects TRBV7-9 to TRBJ1-2; 7 bases are a match to TRBD1. The sequenced material came from peripheral blood. The clonotype was recovered from a human donor in a cohort sampled during active COVID-19. The CDR3 sequence is CASSLGQGVSGYTF. CDR3 nucleotides: TGTGCCAGCAGCTTAGGGCAGGGGGTGAGCGGCTACACCTTC.